This entry lists 30 T cell receptor beta chains sequenced from one sample in a study of molecular identifiers for immune sequencing clone quantification. TCRdb used MiXCR to reprocess the PCR reads, holding one entry per CDR3 protein. The sample has more than 550,000 distinct CDR3 sequences, roughly 23% seen once; the top ten hold 0.7% to 0.95%. The sequencing sample was made of naive CD8+ T cells from blood, with Jurkat cell RNA spiked in. As to subset: FACS-sorted CD8+CD4-CCR7+CD45RA+ naive T cells. These TCRs come from a human donor in good health. Some libraries in this study had Jurkat cell RNA spiked in.

This clonotype occurred many times. This chain uses TRBV4-2 with TRBJ1-4; D is uncertain. With 3 bases removed from V and 0 bases from J, the gap between germline ends came to 5 bases. The CDR3 loop spans 14 amino acids. Germline V gives CDR1 LGHNA, CDR2 YNFKEQ. CDR3 amino acids: CASSHEPTNEKLFF. The CDR3 bases are TGTGCCAGCAGCCACGAACCAACTAATGAAAAACTGTTTTTT.

This clonotype was observed at least ten times. The rearrangement uses TRBV7-3 and TRBJ2-3, with 9 bases aligning to TRBD1. Losses at the gene ends were 0 bases for V and 4 bases for J; bases not matched to a gene: 5. Germline CDR1 is SGHTA and CDR2 is FQGTGA. CDR3 length: 16 residues. CDR3 sequence reads: CASSLTRTGVSDTQYF. Written as DNA, the CDR3 is TGTGCCAGCAGCTTAACTAGGACAGGGGTATCAGATACGCAGTATTTT.

With regard to this clonotype: Possible read error: a much larger clone is one base away. This chain joins TRBV5-6 and TRBJ2-7; D uncertain. This CDR3 has 11 residues. Germline lookup yields CDR1 SGHDT and CDR2 YYEEEE. CDR3 residues: CASSSRYAQYF. Here the CDR3 DNA reads TGTGCCAGCAGCTCACGATACGCGCAGTACTTC.

This clonotype has only a few counts. This chain links TRBV7-6 with TRBJ2-5; no reliable D call. Germline V CDR1 and CDR2: SGHVS, FNYEAQ. The V gene lost 1 base and the J gene lost 7 bases, with 19 bases spanning the gap. This CDR3 is built from 16 residues. The CDR3 reads CASSLDRSERIGTQYF. CDR3 DNA: TGTGCCAGCAGCTTAGATCGGTCAGAACGGATCGGGACCCAGTACTTC.

The sample holds many counts of this clonotype. The rearrangement uses TRBV7-2 and TRBJ1-6; no clear D gene. The CDR3 spans 17 residues. Germline values: CDR1 SGHTA, CDR2 FQGNSA. V shed 3 bases and J shed 0 bases, with 12 bases lying between them. The CDR3 region is CASSLGILSSYNSPLHF. As DNA, the CDR3 is TGTGCCAGCAGCTTGGGCATCCTGAGCTCCTATAATTCACCCCTCCACTTT. The entire variable domain, with the rest obtained from reference TRBV7-2 and TRBJ1-6, is as follows: GAGVSQSPSNKVTEKGKDVELRCDPISGHTALYWYRQSLGQGLEFLIYFQGNSAPDKSGLPSDRFSAERTGGSVSTLTIQRTQQEDSAVYLCASSLGILSSYNSPLHFGNGTRLTVT.

The rearrangement joins TRBV10-3 to TRBJ2-7; TRBD1 is a possible D gene (5 bases). From germline, CDR1 is ENHRY and CDR2 SYGVKD. This CDR3 contains 15 residues. Trimming took 2 bases from V and 1 from J, leaving 12 bases between them. In DNA form, the CDR3 reads TGTGCCATCAGTGAGACGTCAGGGAAATCCTACGAGCAGTACTTC. Protein: CAISETSGKSYEQYF.

This clonotype was detected ten times or more. This chain connects TRBV14 to TRBJ1-6; perhaps TRBD1 as D (6 bases). From germline, CDR1 is SGHDN and CDR2 FVKESK. Trimming removed 4 bases at V and 0 bases at J, with 10 bases between. The CDR3 has 16 residues. The CDR3 region is CASSPLQGSYNSPLHF. Here the CDR3 DNA reads TGTGCCAGCAGCCCGTTACAGGGCTCCTATAATTCACCCCTCCACTTT.

V is TRBV7-9 and J is TRBJ2-7, with 12 bases aligning to TRBD2. This CDR3 has 16 amino acids. Looked up from germline, CDR1 is SEHNR and CDR2 is FQNEAQ (reference sequence). J gave up 7 bases and V 6 bases, and 13 bases lay outside the gene matches. The DNA of the CDR3 is TGTGCCAGCAGATCCGGACTAGCGGGGTCTTTCTTTGAGCAGTACTTC. Translation: CASRSGLAGSFFEQYF.

The J gene is TRBJ2-1, the V gene TRBV7-2; 13 bases fit TRBD2. The CDR3 is 15 amino acids. CDR1 is SGHTA and CDR2 is FQGNSA in the germline V gene. The V segment lost 5 bases and the J segment 6 bases; nucleotides outside the gene matches: 4. DNA for the CDR3: TGTGCCAGCAGCAAACTAGCGGGGGGGCCCAATGAGCAGTTCTTC. Translation: CASSKLAGGPNEQFF.

This clonotype was seen many times. The V call is TRBV20-1, the J call TRBJ2-7, with D uncertain. Germline values: CDR1 DFQATT, CDR2 SNEGSKA (reference sequence). The CDR3 is 13 residues long. Trimming took off 6 bases at V and 0 bases at J, with 12 bases between the two ends. The CDR3 loop reads CSAEDRASYEQYF. CDR3 nucleotide sequence: TGCAGTGCCGAGGACCGAGCCTCCTACGAGCAGTACTTC.

This clonotype was observed a few times. The chain uses TRBV7-9 and TRBJ2-3; the match to TRBD2 covers 7 bases. Looked up from germline, CDR1 is SEHNR and CDR2 is FQNEAQ (reference sequence). The CDR3 covers 15 residues. V lost 3 bases, J lost 9 bases, and 12 bases stayed unmatched. The CDR3 DNA follows: TGTGCCAGCAGCTTGGCTATGGGACGCGGGGGAACGCAGTATTTT. Amino acids: CASSLAMGRGGTQYF.

The chain uses TRBV6-1 and TRBJ1-1; possible D gene TRBD1, 5 bases. V was trimmed by 4 bases and J by 0 bases, leaving 21 bases between them. The CDR3 has 18 amino acids. Germline-derived CDR1 and CDR2 are MNHNS and SASEGT. CDR3 DNA: TGTGCCAGCAGTGGGCGCGGGAGGAGACAGCCAATGAACACTGAAGCTTTCTTT. Its translation is CASSGRGRRQPMNTEAFF.

This clonotype was seen once. This chain connects TRBV9 to TRBJ2-7; the match to TRBD1 covers 8 bases. The CDR3 is 15 residues long. Trimming removed 0 bases from V and 4 bases from J; junction bases left unmatched: 6. Germline V CDR1 and CDR2: SGDLS, YYNGEE. For the CDR3, the DNA is TGTGCCAGCAGCGTAGACTCTACAGGGGGATACGAGCAGTACTTC. This encodes CASSVDSTGGYEQYF.

The chain is built from TRBV7-9 and TRBJ2-2; D is perhaps TRBD1 or TRBD2 (5 bases each). Trimming cost V 5 bases and J 6 bases, with 22 bases left between them. Looked up from germline, CDR1 is SEHNR and CDR2 is FQNEAQ (reference sequence). This CDR3 spans 17 amino acids. The DNA of the CDR3 is TGTGCCAGCAGCGGGGCGGGCGACCGCTCAGTTCCCGGGGAGCTGTTTTTT. Its protein is CASSGAGDRSVPGELFF.

As regards this clonotype: The junction departs from the called germline gene at one end, perhaps through a read error. The chain is built from TRBV11-3 and TRBJ2-5; the D is unclear. Germline-derived CDR1 and CDR2 are SGHNT and YENEEA. This CDR3 contains 13 residues. The CDR3 spells CASGRALQEPQYF. CDR3 coding DNA: TGTGCCAGCGGACGGGCCCTCCAAGAGCCCCAGTACTTC.

This clonotype was seen only a few times. The V call is TRBV20-1, the J call TRBJ2-7; D unresolved. V was trimmed by 2 bases and J by 3 bases, leaving 11 bases between them. The CDR3 is 13 residues long. CDR1 is DFQATT, CDR2 SNEGSKA, per germline (reference sequence). The CDR3: CSARTSENYEQYF. CDR3 nucleotide sequence: TGCAGTGCTAGAACGTCGGAAAACTACGAGCAGTACTTC.

The gene calls are TRBV9 and TRBJ2-5; 9 bases fit TRBD2. This CDR3 is 17 amino acids long. Germline lookup yields CDR1 SGDLS and CDR2 YYNGEE. V dropped 2 bases and J dropped 0; count of bases not matched to a gene: 8. The CDR3 reads CASSVYPTSGYQETQYF. The CDR3 nucleotides are TGTGCCAGCAGCGTCTATCCGACTAGCGGATACCAAGAGACCCAGTACTTC. The full variable domain, its missing parts supplied by reference TRBV9 and TRBJ2-5, is DSGVTQTPKHLITATGQRVTLRCSPRSGDLSVYWYQQSLDQGLQFLIQYYNGEERAKGNILERFSAQQFPDLHSELNLSSLELGDSALYFCASSVYPTSGYQETQYFGPGTRLLVL.

The genes are TRBV7-9 and TRBJ1-1; D gene uncertain. The V gene lost 1 base and the J gene lost 5 bases, with 8 bases spanning the gap. The CDR3 has 13 amino acids. Germline V gene lookup returns CDR1 SEHNR and CDR2 FQNEAQ (reference sequence). The CDR3 is CASSLGGMTEAFF. CDR3 nucleotides: TGTGCCAGCAGCTTAGGGGGTATGACTGAAGCTTTCTTT.

This clonotype was found many times. The chain is built from TRBV12-3 or TRBV12-4 and TRBJ2-4, with a tentative D call TRBD2 (5 bases). The CDR3 has 15 residues. V lost 7 bases and J 9 bases, leaving 22 bases between the germline ends. The CDR3 coding sequence is TGTGCCAGCACCCAATCGGCGGGTATGACGGCCATTCAGTACTTC. Encoded protein: CASTQSAGMTAIQYF.

A word on this clonotype: A clone one base away is much larger, so this may be a read error. V gene TRBV6-6 combines with J gene TRBJ1-4; D gene ambiguous. The length of the CDR3 is 14 residues. The V gene's germline CDR1 is MNHNY and CDR2 SVGAGI (reference sequence). CDR3 loop: CASSYANGVEKLVF. The CDR3 DNA is TGTGCCAGCAGTTACGCCAACGGGGTTGAAAAACTGGTTTTT.

The V and J genes are TRBV19 and TRBJ2-3; 8 bases align to TRBD1. Germline loops: CDR1 LNHDA, CDR2 SQIVND (reference sequence). Trimming cost V 3 bases and J 4 bases; bases outside gene matches: 6. The CDR3 contains 15 residues. The CDR3 nucleotides are TGTGCCAGTAGTATTTGGGCAGGGGGCTCAGATACGCAGTATTTT. This translates into CASSIWAGGSDTQYF.

The sample holds many counts of this clonotype. The chain employs TRBV7-9 and TRBJ1-1; D is undetermined. The germline CDR1 and CDR2 sequences are SEHNR and FQNEAQ (reference sequence). The ends were cut back, 7 bases at V and 0 bases at J, with 9 bases in the middle. The CDR3 runs to 13 residues. The CDR3 DNA reads as TGTGCCAGCATCCATCCCATGAACACTGAAGCTTTCTTT. This codes for CASIHPMNTEAFF.

The table lists this clonotype with a count of one. The rearrangement joins TRBV6-5 to TRBJ1-1, with 12 bases fitting TRBD1. Germline V gene data show CDR1 as MNHEY and CDR2 as SVGAGI. After removal of 6 bases from V and 1 base from J, the junction contained 18 bases not matched to a gene. The CDR3 extends over 20 amino acids. CDR3 bases: TGTGCCAGCAGCTCCCACCCCACCGGGACAGGGGGCTCAAAGAACACTGAAGCTTTCTTT. Residues: CASSSHPTGTGGSKNTEAFF.

The rearrangement joins TRBV10-3 to TRBJ1-1, with D possibly matching TRBD1 (5 bases). The CDR3 length is 16 residues. CDR1 and CDR2 (germline): ENHRY, SYGVKD. Trimming removed 2 bases at V and 0 bases at J, with 13 bases between. CDR3 DNA sequence: TGTGCCATCAGTGAGCCACCGGGGGAACTGAACACTGAAGCTTTCTTT. The encoded protein is CAISEPPGELNTEAFF.

This clonotype was seen repeatedly, ten times or more. The chain carries TRBV20-1 and TRBJ1-5; 7 nucleotides agree with TRBD1. V trimming: 5 bases; J trimming: 0 bases; junction bases outside the gene matches: 10. The CDR3 is 16 residues long. Germline loops: CDR1 DFQATT, CDR2 SNEGSKA (reference sequence). CDR3 amino acids: CSAPDRAAYSNQPQHF. In nucleotides, the CDR3 is TGCAGTGCTCCCGACAGGGCGGCCTATAGCAATCAGCCCCAGCATTTT.

To note about this clonotype: A much larger clone is a single base away; this may be a read error. The chain joins TRBV25-1 to TRBJ1-1; D is unresolved. Germline lookup yields CDR1 MGHDK and CDR2 SYGVNS. This CDR3 comprises 14 residues. Trimming pared 4 bases from V and 7 bases from J, leaving 16 bases between. CDR3 protein: CASSGYAESIEAFF. The DNA for the CDR3 is TGTGCCAGCAGTGGATACGCAGAATCTATTGAAGCTTTCTTT.

This clonotype has at least ten counts. The rearrangement links TRBV9 to TRBJ2-3; 9 positions match TRBD1. The CDR3 spans 18 residues. Germline assignment: CDR1 SGDLS and CDR2 YYNGEE. Trimming removed 3 bases from V and 8 bases from J; junction bases left unmatched: 19. CDR3 in amino acids: CASSASPTGQGTSGTQYF. In DNA, the CDR3 is TGTGCCAGCAGCGCCTCGCCAACGGGACAGGGCACTTCTGGTACGCAGTATTTT.

Regarding this clonotype: A single base separates this from a much larger clone, so it may be a read error. This chain uses TRBV28 with TRBJ2-7; unclear D gene. Germline CDR1 MDHEN, CDR2 SYDVKM. CDR3 length: 15 residues. This CDR3 is CASSFESPVSCEQYF. The CDR3 coding sequence is TGTGCCAGCAGTTTTGAGAGCCCTGTTTCCTGCGAGCAGTACTTC.

Remarks on this clonotype: This is likely a read error, given that the CDR3 carries no conserved phenylalanine or tryptophan at its end. This chain links TRBV20-1 with TRBJ1-4; 7 bases align to TRBD1. Trimming took 1 base from V and 8 from J; bases not matched to a gene: 16. The germline gives CDR1 DFQATT, CDR2 SNEGSKA (reference sequence). CDR3 length: 17 residues. The CDR3 sequence: CSARALEQGIYGEKLFL. For the CDR3, the DNA is TGCAGTGCTAGAGCGTTGGAACAGGGGATATATGGGGAAAAACTGTTTCTT.

The chain joins TRBV9 to TRBJ1-1; perhaps TRBD1 as D (5 bases). Germline CDR1 SGDLS, CDR2 YYNGEE. The CDR3 length is 13 residues. V was trimmed by 7 bases and J by 6 bases, leaving 16 bases between them. The CDR3 DNA is TGTGCCAGCGGCCCCGGGGCCGAAGCTGAAGCTTTCTTT. This gives the protein CASGPGAEAEAFF.